These 3 T cell receptor beta chains originate from one sample sequenced in a study of cytomegalovirus exposure and HLA in healthy donors. The primer mix had 60 Vbeta and 13 Jbeta primers. Produced via immunoSEQ multiplex PCR; TCRdb's table is partial and in-frame only. The table includes around 150,000 clones, about three quarters detected once. Sequencing was performed on PBMCs. These receptors all come from a female donor in good health and CMV-seronegative.

This clone came up once. This chain joins TRBV19 and TRBJ1-5, with 7 positions matching TRBD1. Germline V gene lookup returns CDR1 LNHDA and CDR2 SQIVND (reference sequence). V dropped 3 bases and J dropped 6; count of bases not matched to a gene: 5. CDR3 length: 14 residues. CDR3 nucleotides: TGTGCCAGTAGTATGGAGACAGGGAGTCAGCCCCAGCATTTT. It translates to CASSMETGSQPQHF.

This clone occurred once. This chain connects TRBV18 to TRBJ1-5; D is possibly TRBD1 (6 bases). From germline, CDR1 is KGHSH and CDR2 LQKENI. This CDR3 has 16 amino acids. V dropped 2 bases and J dropped 6 bases, with 17 bases sitting between them. The CDR3 DNA reads as TGTGCCAGCTCACCAGTTAACAGGGAGCTGGGTCAGCCCCAGCATTTT. It specifies CASSPVNRELGQPQHF.

This chain connects TRBV21-1 to TRBJ2-7; the table's D call TRBD2 went unverified against the DNA. TRBV21-1 is a known pseudogene. CDR3 length equals 20 residues. CDR3 nucleotides: TGTGCCAGCAGCAGGGGCAGAGGGCTAGCGGGGGGTAGCGGTAGGTACGAGCAGTACTTC. Translating gives CASSRGRGLAGGSGRYEQYF.